This T cell receptor (beta chain) originates from a study of cytomegalovirus exposure and HLA in healthy donors. The CDR3 covers 15 residues. CDR1 MNHNY and CDR2 SVGAGI come from the germline V gene (reference sequence). As to this clone: Its target is not known. One end of the junction varies from germline; a read error may be responsible.

PCR amplification relied on 60 Vbeta primers (plus 13 Jbeta primers). Method: immunoSEQ multiplex PCR; TCRdb's copy keeps in-frame clones and lacks some. Here the sample spans around 150,000 clones, approximately 79% being singletons. Study-wide results and caveats: Highly shared variants forming one cluster were likely a sequencing artifact. Upon later analysis, TCR association rates were observed to vary by HLA locus, being highest for DRB1 and lowest for HLA-C.

The receptor was derived from a man between 50 and 59 years old in good health and CMV-seropositive. Material for sequencing was PBMCs. The chain uses TRBV6-6 and TRBJ1-5; possibly TRBD1 for D (5 bases). DNA of the CDR3: TGTGCCGGCAGTCAGGGTGGCTGGGGCAATCAGCCCCAGCATTTT. Translation gives CAGSQGGWGNQPQHF.